This T cell receptor (beta chain) was identified in a study of cytomegalovirus exposure and HLA in healthy donors. Profiling relied on immunoSEQ multiplex PCR, and the TCRdb table lists in-frame clones only, not all of them. The table lists 150,000 to 200,000 clones, about 85% of them singletons. Concerning this clone: Additional DNA sequences in this sample encode the identical CDR3.

V dropped 0 bases and J dropped 0 bases, with 9 bases sitting between them. CDR1 is MDHEN and CDR2 is SYDVKM in the germline V gene. This CDR3 comprises 16 residues. The clonotype originates from a man aged 18 to 35 in good health and CMV-seropositive. The rearrangement uses TRBV28 and TRBJ2-1, with a tentative D call TRBD2 (5 bases). Sequenced sample: PBMCs. The DNA for the CDR3 is TGTGCCAGCAGTTTATGGAGTGGGAGCTCCTACAATGAGCAGTTCTTC. It yields the protein CASSLWSGSSYNEQFF.